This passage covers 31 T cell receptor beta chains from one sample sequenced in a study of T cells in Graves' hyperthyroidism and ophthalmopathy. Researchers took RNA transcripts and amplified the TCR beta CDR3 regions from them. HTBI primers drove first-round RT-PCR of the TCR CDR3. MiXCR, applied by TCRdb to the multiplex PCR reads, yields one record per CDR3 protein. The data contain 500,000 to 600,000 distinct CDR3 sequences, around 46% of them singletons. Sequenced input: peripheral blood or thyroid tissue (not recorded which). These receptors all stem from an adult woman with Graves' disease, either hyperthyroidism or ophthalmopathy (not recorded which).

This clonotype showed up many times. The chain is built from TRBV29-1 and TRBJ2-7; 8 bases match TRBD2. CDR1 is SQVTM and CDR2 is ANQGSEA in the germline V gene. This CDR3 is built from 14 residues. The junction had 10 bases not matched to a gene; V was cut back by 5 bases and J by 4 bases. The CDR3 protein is CSVIQGTRPYEQYF. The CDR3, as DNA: TGCAGCGTTATCCAAGGGACTAGGCCGTACGAGCAGTACTTC.

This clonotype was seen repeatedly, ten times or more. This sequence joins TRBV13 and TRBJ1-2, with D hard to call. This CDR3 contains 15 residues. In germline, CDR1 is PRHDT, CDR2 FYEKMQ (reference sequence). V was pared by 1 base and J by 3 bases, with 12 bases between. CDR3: CASSLAAVPYYGYTF. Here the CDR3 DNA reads TGTGCCAGCAGCTTAGCAGCCGTCCCCTACTATGGCTACACCTTC.

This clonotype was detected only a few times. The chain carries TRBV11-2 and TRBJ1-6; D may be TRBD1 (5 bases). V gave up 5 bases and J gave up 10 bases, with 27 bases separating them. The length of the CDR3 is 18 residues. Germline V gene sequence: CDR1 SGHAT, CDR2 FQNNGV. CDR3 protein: CASSQDLGVSGEGSPLHF. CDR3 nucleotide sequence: TGTGCCAGCAGCCAAGATCTAGGGGTATCGGGGGAAGGCTCACCCCTCCACTTT.

CDR3 sequence (DNA): TGCAGTGCTAAACCGACAGGACTAAACACTGAAGCTTTCTTT. Protein product: CSAKPTGLNTEAFF. This chain links TRBV20-1 with TRBJ1-1; perhaps TRBD1 as D (6 bases). The ends were cut back, 4 bases at V and 2 bases at J, with 14 bases in the middle. Germline CDR1 reads DFQATT; CDR2 reads SNEGSKA (reference sequence). The CDR3 sequence is 14 residues long.

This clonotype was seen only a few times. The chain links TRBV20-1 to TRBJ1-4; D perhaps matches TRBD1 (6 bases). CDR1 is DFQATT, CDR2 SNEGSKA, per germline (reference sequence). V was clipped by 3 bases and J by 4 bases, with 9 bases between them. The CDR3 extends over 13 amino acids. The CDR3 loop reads CSASFRGNEKLFF. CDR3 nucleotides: TGCAGTGCTAGTTTCAGGGGTAATGAAAAACTGTTTTTT.

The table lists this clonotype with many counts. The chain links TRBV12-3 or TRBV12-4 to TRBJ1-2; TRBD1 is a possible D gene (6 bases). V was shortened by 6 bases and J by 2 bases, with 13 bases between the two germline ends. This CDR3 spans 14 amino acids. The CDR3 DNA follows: TGTGCCAGCAGCCCACAGGGCCCCAACTATGGCTACACCTTC. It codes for CASSPQGPNYGYTF.

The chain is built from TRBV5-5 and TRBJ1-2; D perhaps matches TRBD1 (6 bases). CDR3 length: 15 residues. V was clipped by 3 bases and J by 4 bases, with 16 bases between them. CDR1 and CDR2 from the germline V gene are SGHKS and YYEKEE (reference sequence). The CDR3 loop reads CASSSRGHQSYGYTF. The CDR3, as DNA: TGTGCCAGCAGCTCCAGGGGACACCAGAGCTATGGCTACACCTTC.

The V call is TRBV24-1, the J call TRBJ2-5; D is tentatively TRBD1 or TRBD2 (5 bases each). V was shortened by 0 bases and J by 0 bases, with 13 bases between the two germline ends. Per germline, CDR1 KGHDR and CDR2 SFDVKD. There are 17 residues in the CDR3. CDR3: CATSDLPAGTDQETQYF. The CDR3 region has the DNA TGTGCCACCAGTGATTTGCCGGCCGGGACGGACCAAGAGACCCAGTACTTC.

The CDR3 coding sequence is TGTGCCAGCATGGCCCAAACAGGGGGGGGTTACGAGCAGTACTTC. This codes for CASMAQTGGGYEQYF. The chain recombines TRBV2 with TRBJ2-7, with D perhaps matching TRBD1 (8 bases). CDR1 is SNHLY and CDR2 is FYNNEI in the germline V gene. V was cut by 7 bases and J by 4 bases, with 20 bases left in between. The CDR3 loop spans 15 amino acids.

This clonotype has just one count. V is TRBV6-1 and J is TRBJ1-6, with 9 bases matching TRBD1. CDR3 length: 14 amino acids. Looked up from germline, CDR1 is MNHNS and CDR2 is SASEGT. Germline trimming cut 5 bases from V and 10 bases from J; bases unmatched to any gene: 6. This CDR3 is CASSPDRGWSPLHF. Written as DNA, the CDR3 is TGTGCCAGCAGTCCTGACAGGGGGTGGTCACCCCTCCACTTT.

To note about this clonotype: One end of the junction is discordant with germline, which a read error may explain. The CDR3 loop is CSVESTTGGFF. The CDR3 DNA sequence: TGCAGCGTTGAATCTACGACAGGGGGGTTTTTC. This rearrangement joins TRBV29-1 to TRBJ1-4; 9 positions match TRBD1. In germline, CDR1 is SQVTM, CDR2 ANQGSEA. This CDR3 contains 11 residues. Variable domain in full (rest from reference TRBV29-1 and TRBJ1-4): SAVISQKPSRDICQRGTSLTIQCQVDSQVTMMFWYRQQPGQSLTLIATANQGSEATYESGFVIDKFPISRPNLTFSTLTVSNMSPEDSSIYLCSVESTTGGFFGSGTQLSVL.

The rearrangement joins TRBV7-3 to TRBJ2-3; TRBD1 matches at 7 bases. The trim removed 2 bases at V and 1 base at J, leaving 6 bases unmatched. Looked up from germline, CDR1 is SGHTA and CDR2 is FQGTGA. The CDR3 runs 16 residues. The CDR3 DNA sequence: TGTGCCAGCAGCTTAGGGGGACAGCTTGGCACAGATACGCAGTATTTT. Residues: CASSLGGQLGTDTQYF.

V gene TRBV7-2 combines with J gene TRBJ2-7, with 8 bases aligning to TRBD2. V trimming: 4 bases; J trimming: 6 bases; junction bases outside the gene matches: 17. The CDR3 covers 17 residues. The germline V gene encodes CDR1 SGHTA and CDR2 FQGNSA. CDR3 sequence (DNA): TGTGCCAGCAGCTCCCGTCACGGGTCGGGAGGGCCCCGCGAGCAGTACTTC. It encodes CASSSRHGSGGPREQYF.

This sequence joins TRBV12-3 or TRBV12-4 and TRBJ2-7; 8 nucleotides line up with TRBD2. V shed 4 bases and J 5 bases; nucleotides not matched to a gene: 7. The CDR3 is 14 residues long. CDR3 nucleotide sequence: TGTGCCAGCAGTTCTACGCAACTAGCGGACGAGCAGTACTTC. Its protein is CASSSTQLADEQYF.

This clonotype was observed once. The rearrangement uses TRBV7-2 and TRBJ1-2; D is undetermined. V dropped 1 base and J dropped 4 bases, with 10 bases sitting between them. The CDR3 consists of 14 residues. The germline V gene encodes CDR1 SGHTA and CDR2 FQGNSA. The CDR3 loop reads CASSLGSATYGYTF. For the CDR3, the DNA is TGTGCCAGCAGCTTAGGATCAGCAACCTATGGCTACACCTTC.

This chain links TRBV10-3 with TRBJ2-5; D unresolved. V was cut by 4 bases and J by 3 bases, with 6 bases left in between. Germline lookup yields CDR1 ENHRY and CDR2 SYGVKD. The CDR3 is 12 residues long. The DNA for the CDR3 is TGTGCCATCAGTGTGGTGGAAGAGACCCAGTACTTC. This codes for CAISVVEETQYF.

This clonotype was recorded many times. The CDR3 protein is CSARDPKREDPYEQYF. The CDR3 DNA is TGCAGTGCCCGCGATCCTAAGCGGGAGGACCCCTACGAGCAGTACTTC. The rearrangement links TRBV20-1 to TRBJ2-7, with 9 bases identical to TRBD2. This CDR3 region has 16 residues. Trimming at V came to 6 bases and at J to 2 bases, leaving 14 bases not matched to a gene. Germline V gene lookup returns CDR1 DFQATT and CDR2 SNEGSKA (reference sequence).

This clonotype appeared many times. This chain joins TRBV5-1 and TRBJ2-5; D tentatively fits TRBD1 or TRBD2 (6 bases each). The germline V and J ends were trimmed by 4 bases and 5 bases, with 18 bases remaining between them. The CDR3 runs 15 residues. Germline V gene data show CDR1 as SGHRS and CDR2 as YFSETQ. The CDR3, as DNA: TGCGCCAGCAGCCCCAGATGGGGGGCTCAGGAGACCCAGTACTTC. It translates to CASSPRWGAQETQYF.

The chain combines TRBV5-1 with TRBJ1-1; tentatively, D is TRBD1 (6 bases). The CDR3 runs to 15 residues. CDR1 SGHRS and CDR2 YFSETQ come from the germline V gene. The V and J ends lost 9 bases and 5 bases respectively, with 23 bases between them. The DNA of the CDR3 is TGCGCCAAACCAGACCCAGCGGGGGGCGAGACTGAAGCTTTCTTT. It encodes CAKPDPAGGETEAFF.

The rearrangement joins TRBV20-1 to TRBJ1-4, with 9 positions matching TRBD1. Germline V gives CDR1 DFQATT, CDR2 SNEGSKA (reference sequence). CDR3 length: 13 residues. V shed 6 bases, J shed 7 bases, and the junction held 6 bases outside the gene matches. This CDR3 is CSAKGQGGEKLFF. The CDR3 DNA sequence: TGCAGTGCCAAGGGACAGGGCGGTGAAAAACTGTTTTTT.

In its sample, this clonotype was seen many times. This chain's CDR3 is CSVGQGETQYF. The CDR3 DNA sequence: TGCAGCGTTGGACAGGGGGAGACCCAGTACTTC. V is TRBV29-1 and J is TRBJ2-5; 8 bases fit TRBD1. CDR1 is SQVTM and CDR2 is ANQGSEA in the germline V gene. Unmatched junction bases numbered 0, after V lost 4 bases and J lost 5 bases. This CDR3 is 11 amino acids long. Complete variable domain (other parts from reference TRBV29-1 and TRBJ2-5): SAVISQKPSRDICQRGTSLTIQCQVDSQVTMMFWYRQQPGQSLTLIATANQGSEATYESGFVIDKFPISRPNLTFSTLTVSNMSPEDSSIYLCSVGQGETQYFGPGTRLLVL.

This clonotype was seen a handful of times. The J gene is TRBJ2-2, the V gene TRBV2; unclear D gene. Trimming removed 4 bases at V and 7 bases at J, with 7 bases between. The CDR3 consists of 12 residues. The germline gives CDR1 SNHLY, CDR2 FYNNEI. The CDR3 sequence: CASSVEHGELFF. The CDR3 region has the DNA TGTGCCAGCAGTGTGGAGCACGGGGAGCTGTTTTTT. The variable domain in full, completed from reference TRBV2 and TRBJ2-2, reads EPEVTQTPSHQVTQMGQEVILRCVPISNHLYFYWYRQILGQKVEFLVSFYNNEISEKSEIFDDQFSVERPDGSNFTLKIRSTKLEDSAMYFCASSVEHGELFFGEGSRLTVL.

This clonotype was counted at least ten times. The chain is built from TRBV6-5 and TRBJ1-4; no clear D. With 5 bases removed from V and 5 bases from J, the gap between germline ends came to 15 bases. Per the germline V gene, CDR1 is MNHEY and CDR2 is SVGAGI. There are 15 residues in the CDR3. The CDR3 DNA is TGTGCCAGCAGTCCAAACGGGAAGTGGAATGAAAAACTGTTTTTT. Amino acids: CASSPNGKWNEKLFF.

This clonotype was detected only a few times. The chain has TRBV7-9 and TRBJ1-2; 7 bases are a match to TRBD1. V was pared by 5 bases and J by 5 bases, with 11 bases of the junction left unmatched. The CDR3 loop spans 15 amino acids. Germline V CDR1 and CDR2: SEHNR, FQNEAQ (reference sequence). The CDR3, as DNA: TGTGCCAGCAGCCCCCTGACCGGGACAGCTTATGGCTACACCTTC. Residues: CASSPLTGTAYGYTF. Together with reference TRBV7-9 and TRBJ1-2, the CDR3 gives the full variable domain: DTGVSQNPRHKITKRGQNVTFRCDPISEHNRLYWYRQTLGQGPEFLTYFQNEAQLEKSRLLSDRFSAERPKGSFSTLEIQRTEQGDSAMYLCASSPLTGTAYGYTFGSGTRLTVV.

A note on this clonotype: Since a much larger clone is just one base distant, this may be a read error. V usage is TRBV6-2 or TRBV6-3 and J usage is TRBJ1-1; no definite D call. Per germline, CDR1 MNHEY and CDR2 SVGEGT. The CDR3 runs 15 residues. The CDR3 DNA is TGTGCCGGCAGTCGTCCACGGGGAGGGAACACTGAAGCTTTCTTT. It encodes CAGSRPRGGNTEAFF.

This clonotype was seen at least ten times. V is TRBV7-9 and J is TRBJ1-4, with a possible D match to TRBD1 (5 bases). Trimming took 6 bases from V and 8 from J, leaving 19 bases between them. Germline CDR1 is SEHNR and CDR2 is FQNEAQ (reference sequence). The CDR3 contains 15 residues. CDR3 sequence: CASRPGLPGWEKLFF. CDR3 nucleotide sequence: TGTGCCAGCAGACCGGGACTTCCAGGATGGGAAAAACTGTTTTTT.

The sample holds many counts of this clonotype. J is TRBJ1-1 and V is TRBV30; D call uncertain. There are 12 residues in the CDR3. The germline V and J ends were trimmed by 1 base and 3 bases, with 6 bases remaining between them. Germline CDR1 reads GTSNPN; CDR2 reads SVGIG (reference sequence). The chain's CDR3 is CAWSGSYTEAFF. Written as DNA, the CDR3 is TGTGCCTGGAGTGGATCTTACACTGAAGCTTTCTTT.

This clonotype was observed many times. The CDR3 bases are TGTGCCAGCAGCTTAGGAGCAATACTCTATGGCTACACCTTC. It specifies CASSLGAILYGYTF. The chain has TRBV7-2 and TRBJ1-2; D not certain. Trimming left V 1 base short and J 4 bases short, with 10 bases between. The CDR3 contains 14 residues. CDR1 is SGHTA, CDR2 FQGNSA, per germline.

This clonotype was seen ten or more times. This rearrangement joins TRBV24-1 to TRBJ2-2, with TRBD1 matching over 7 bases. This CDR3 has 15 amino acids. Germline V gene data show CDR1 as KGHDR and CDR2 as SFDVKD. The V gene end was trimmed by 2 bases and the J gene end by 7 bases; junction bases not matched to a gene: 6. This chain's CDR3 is CATSDSRTGVGELFF. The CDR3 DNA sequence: TGTGCCACCAGTGATTCGCGTACAGGGGTCGGGGAGCTGTTTTTT.

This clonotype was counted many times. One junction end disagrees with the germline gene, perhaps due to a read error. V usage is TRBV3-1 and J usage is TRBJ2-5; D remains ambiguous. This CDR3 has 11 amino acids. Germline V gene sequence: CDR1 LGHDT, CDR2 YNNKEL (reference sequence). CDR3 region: CASFSTEAQYF. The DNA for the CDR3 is TGTGCCAGCTTCAGTACAGAGGCCCAGTACTTC.

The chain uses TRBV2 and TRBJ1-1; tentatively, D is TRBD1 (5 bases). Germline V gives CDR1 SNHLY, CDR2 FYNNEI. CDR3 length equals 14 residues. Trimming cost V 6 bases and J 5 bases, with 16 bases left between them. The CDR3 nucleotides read TGTGCCAGCAGGGAGGGGATATTTGAGACTGAAGCTTTCTTT. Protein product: CASREGIFETEAFF.